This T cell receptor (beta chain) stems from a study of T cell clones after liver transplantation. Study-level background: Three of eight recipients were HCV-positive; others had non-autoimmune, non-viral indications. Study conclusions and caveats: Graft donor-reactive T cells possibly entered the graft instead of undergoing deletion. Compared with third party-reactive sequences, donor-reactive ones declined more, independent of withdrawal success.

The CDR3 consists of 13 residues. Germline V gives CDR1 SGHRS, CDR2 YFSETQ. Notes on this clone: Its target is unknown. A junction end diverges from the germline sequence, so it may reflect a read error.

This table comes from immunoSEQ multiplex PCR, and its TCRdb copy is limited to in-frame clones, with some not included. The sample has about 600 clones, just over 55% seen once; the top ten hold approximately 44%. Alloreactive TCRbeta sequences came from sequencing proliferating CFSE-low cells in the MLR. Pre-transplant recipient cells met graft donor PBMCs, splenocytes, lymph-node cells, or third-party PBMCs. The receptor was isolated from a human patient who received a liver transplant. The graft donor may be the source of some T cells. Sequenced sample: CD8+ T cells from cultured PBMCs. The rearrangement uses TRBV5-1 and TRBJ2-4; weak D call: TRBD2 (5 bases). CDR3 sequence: CASSSGIKNIQYF. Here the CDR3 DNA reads TGTGCCAGCAGCTCGGGGATCAAAAACATTCAGTACTTC. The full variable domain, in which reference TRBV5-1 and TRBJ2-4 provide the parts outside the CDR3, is KAGVTQTPRYLIKTRGQQVTLSCSPISGHRSVSWYQQTPGQGLQFLFEYFSETQRNKGNFPGRFSGRQFSNSRSEMNVSTLELGDSALYLCASSSGIKNIQYFGAGTRLSVL.